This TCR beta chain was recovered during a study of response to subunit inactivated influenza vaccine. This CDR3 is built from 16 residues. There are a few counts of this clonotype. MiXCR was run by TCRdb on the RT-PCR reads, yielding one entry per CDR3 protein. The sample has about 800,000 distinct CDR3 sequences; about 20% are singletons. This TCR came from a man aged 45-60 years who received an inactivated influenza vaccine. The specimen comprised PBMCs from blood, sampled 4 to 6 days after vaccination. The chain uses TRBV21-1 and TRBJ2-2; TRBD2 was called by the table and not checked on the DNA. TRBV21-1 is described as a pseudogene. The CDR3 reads CASSNGASGNTGELFF. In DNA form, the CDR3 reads TGTGCCAGCAGCAATGGGGCTAGCGGAAACACCGGGGAGCTGTTTTTT.